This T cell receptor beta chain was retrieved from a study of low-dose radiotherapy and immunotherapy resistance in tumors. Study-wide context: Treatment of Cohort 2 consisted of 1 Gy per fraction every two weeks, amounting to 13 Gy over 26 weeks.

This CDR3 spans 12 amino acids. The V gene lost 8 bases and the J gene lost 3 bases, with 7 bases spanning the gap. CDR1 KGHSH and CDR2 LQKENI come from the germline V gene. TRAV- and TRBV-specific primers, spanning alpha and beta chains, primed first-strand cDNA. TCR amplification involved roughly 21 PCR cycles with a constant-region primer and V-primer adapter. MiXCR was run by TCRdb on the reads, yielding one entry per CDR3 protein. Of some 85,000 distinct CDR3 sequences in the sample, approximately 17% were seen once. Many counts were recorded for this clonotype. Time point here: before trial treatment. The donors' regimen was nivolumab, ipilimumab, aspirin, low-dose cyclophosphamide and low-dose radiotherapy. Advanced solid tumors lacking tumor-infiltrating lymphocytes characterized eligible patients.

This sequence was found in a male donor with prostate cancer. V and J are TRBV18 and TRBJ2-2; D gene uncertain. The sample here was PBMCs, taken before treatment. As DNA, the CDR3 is TGTGCCAGCAGCACCTACACCGGGGAGCTGTTTTTT. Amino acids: CASSTYTGELFF. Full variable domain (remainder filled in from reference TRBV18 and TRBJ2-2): NAGVMQNPRHLVRRRGQEARLRCSPMKGHSHVYWYRQLPEEGLKFMVYLQKENIIDESGMPKERFSAEFPKEGPSILRIQQVVRGDSAAYFCASSTYTGELFFGEGSRLTVL.